These 22 T cell receptor beta chains came from one sample sequenced in a study of shared clonotypes between healthy human individuals. Sequencing used immunoSEQ multiplex PCR; TCRdb keeps in-frame clones, though not all of them. The table lists approximately 100,000 clones, about 72% of them singletons. The sequenced sample consisted of memory CD8+ T cells sorted from blood. The subset is: CD45RO+ cells pooled with CCR7-negative TemRA cells. The receptors were gathered from a woman in her twenties or thirties in good health.

The chain combines TRBV19 with TRBJ2-3, with D possibly matching TRBD1 (5 bases). Trimming cost V 8 bases and J 3 bases, with 15 bases left between them. CDR1 is LNHDA, CDR2 SQIVND, per germline (reference sequence). This CDR3 is built from 14 residues. CDR3 in amino acids: CASLARAGTDTQYF. The CDR3 DNA sequence: TGTGCCAGTTTGGCTCGAGCAGGGACAGATACGCAGTATTTT. The whole variable domain, filled in from reference TRBV19 and TRBJ2-3, reads DGGITQSPKYLFRKEGQNVTLSCEQNLNHDAMYWYRQDPGQGLRLIYYSQIVNDFQKGDIAEGYSVSREKKESFPLTVTSAQKNPTAFYLCASLARAGTDTQYFGPGTRLTVL.

The genes are TRBV7-2 and TRBJ1-1; unclear D gene. This CDR3 region has 14 residues. CDR1 is SGHTA and CDR2 is FQGNSA in the germline V gene. The V end was cut by 5 bases, the J end by 0 bases, with 10 bases between. The CDR3 region is CASSLWTMNTEAFF. The CDR3 DNA is TGTGCCAGCAGCCTATGGACCATGAACACTGAAGCTTTCTTT.

The chain employs TRBV25-1 and TRBJ2-7; possible D gene TRBD2, 5 bases. Trimming took off 7 bases at V and 2 bases at J, with 15 bases between the two ends. The germline V gene has CDR1 MGHDK and CDR2 SYGVNS. CDR3 length equals 14 residues. The CDR3 DNA is TGTGCCAGCACCGGAGAGGACTCCACCTACGAGCAGTACTTC. This gives the protein CASTGEDSTYEQYF.

The chain has TRBV28 and TRBJ2-7, with D tentatively TRBD1 or TRBD2 (6 bases each). The CDR3 totals 11 residues. The ends were cut back, 8 bases at V and 7 bases at J, with 12 bases in the middle. Looked up from germline, CDR1 is MDHEN and CDR2 is SYDVKM. CDR3 sequence reads: CASGGRGEQYF. CDR3 DNA: TGTGCCAGCGGGGGGCGAGGGGAGCAGTACTTC. The variable domain in full, completed from reference TRBV28 and TRBJ2-7, reads DVKVTQSSRYLVKRTGEKVFLECVQDMDHENMFWYRQDPGLGLRLIYFSYDVKMKEKGDIPEGYSVSREKKERFSLILESASTNQTSMYLCASGGRGEQYFGPGTRLTVT.

This rearrangement joins TRBV28 to TRBJ2-7; 9 bases line up with TRBD1. The CDR3 spans 16 residues. V was pared by 3 bases and J by 4 bases, with 10 bases of the junction left unmatched. Germline V gene data show CDR1 as MDHEN and CDR2 as SYDVKM. CDR3 coding DNA: TGTGCCAGCAGTTTTATTTTGGGACAGGGATTTTACGAGCAGTACTTC. Protein sequence: CASSFILGQGFYEQYF.

The chain carries TRBV25-1 and TRBJ2-5; TRBD2 agrees at 10 bases. The last part of the DNA fits TRBJ2-7 better; the J call may be wrong. The CDR3 is made up of 16 amino acids. CDR1 is MGHDK, CDR2 SYGVNS, per germline. The CDR3 bases are TGTGCCAGCATCTCATCCTCTAGCGGGAGCTCCTACGAGCAGTACTTC. Its translation is CASISSSSGSSYEQYF.

V is TRBV5-1 and J is TRBJ2-1, with D hard to call. The germline gives CDR1 SGHRS, CDR2 YFSETQ. V gave up 0 bases and J gave up 4 bases, with 11 bases separating them. The CDR3 covers 15 residues. The CDR3: CASSLDFGAYNEQFF. CDR3 DNA sequence: TGCGCCAGCAGCTTGGATTTTGGTGCGTACAATGAGCAGTTCTTC.

The chain uses TRBV5-1 and TRBJ2-3; D possibly uses TRBD1 or TRBD2 (5 bases each). CDR1 is SGHRS, CDR2 YFSETQ, per germline. The CDR3 has 12 amino acids. Trimming stripped 4 bases from V and 6 bases from J, with 9 bases between. The CDR3 loop reads CASSRDGDTQYF. For the CDR3, the DNA is TGCGCCAGCAGCCGGGACGGCGATACGCAGTATTTT.

The chain is built from TRBV5-6 and TRBJ1-1; D is uncertain. Per germline, CDR1 SGHDT and CDR2 YYEEEE. The CDR3 runs 14 residues. Between the trimmed V and J ends, which lost 2 bases and 3 bases, there was a span of 11 bases. CDR3 sequence: CASSLTHVHTEAFF. The CDR3 nucleotides are TGTGCCAGCAGCTTAACTCATGTGCACACTGAAGCTTTCTTT.

This rearrangement joins TRBV6-1 to TRBJ1-1; possibly TRBD1 for D (6 bases). There are 14 residues in the CDR3. In germline, CDR1 is MNHNS, CDR2 SASEGT. V dropped 4 bases and J dropped 0 bases, with 9 bases sitting between them. The CDR3 sequence: CASSARGMNTEAFF. CDR3 sequence (DNA): TGTGCCAGCAGTGCAAGGGGGATGAACACTGAAGCTTTCTTT.

As for this clone: An end of the junction does not agree with germline; a read error may underlie this. The chain recombines TRBV5-4 with TRBJ2-7, with 10 bases identical to TRBD2. The CDR3 is made up of 16 amino acids. Per the germline V gene, CDR1 is SGHNT and CDR2 is YYREEE (reference sequence). In DNA form, the CDR3 reads TGCGCCAGCAGCCAGGTACTAGCGGGATCTAACTACGAGCAGTACTTC. It specifies CASSQVLAGSNYEQYF.

The genes are TRBV18 and TRBJ1-2; tentative D call: TRBD1 (5 bases). V was clipped by 5 bases and J by 6 bases, with 19 bases between them. Germline V gene sequence: CDR1 KGHSH, CDR2 LQKENI. The CDR3 totals 15 residues. DNA for the CDR3: TGTGCCAGCTCAATCTCCCAGGGCCGCGAAAATGGCTACACCTTC. This codes for CASSISQGRENGYTF. Based on the CDR3 plus reference TRBV18 and TRBJ1-2, the full variable domain is NAGVMQNPRHLVRRRGQEARLRCSPMKGHSHVYWYRQLPEEGLKFMVYLQKENIIDESGMPKERFSAEFPKEGPSILRIQQVVRGDSAAYFCASSISQGRENGYTFGSGTRLTVV.

The chain has TRBV27 and TRBJ1-1; 9 bases line up with TRBD1. This CDR3 is 12 amino acids long. Germline loops: CDR1 MNHEY, CDR2 SMNVEV (reference sequence). After removal of 6 bases from V and 4 bases from J, the junction contained 0 bases not matched to a gene. The CDR3 nucleotides are TGTGCCAGCAGGACAGGGGGCACTGAAGCTTTCTTT. Amino acid sequence: CASRTGGTEAFF.

CDR3 sequence: CASSLDYIHSHEQYF. The CDR3 DNA reads as TGCGCCAGCAGTCTGGACTATATCCATTCCCACGAGCAGTACTTC. This chain connects TRBV4-1 to TRBJ2-7, with TRBD2 as a possible D gene (6 bases). Trimming took off 6 bases at V and 5 bases at J, with 20 bases between the two ends. This CDR3 has 15 residues. Germline lookup yields CDR1 MGHRA and CDR2 YSYEKL.

Many counts were recorded for this clone. V and J are TRBV21-1 and TRBJ2-7; TRBD1 is the table's D call and was not checked against the DNA. TRBV21-1 is marked as a pseudogene. The CDR3 runs to 14 residues. The CDR3 reads CASSSPVGTYEQYF. The CDR3 DNA reads as TGTGCCAGCAGCAGCCCGGTGGGCACCTACGAGCAGTACTTC.

J is TRBJ2-7 and V is TRBV27, with D perhaps matching TRBD1 (5 bases). The CDR3 totals 13 residues. V lost 1 base, J lost 7 bases, and 11 bases lay in between. The germline gives CDR1 MNHEY, CDR2 SMNVEV (reference sequence). CDR3 nucleotide sequence: TGTGCCAGCAGTTTATTACAGGAAGGGGAGCAGTACTTC. It is translated as CASSLLQEGEQYF.

A single count supports this clone. The chain carries TRBV5-4 and TRBJ2-7, with TRBD2 identical over 7 bases. Per the germline V gene, CDR1 is SGHNT and CDR2 is YYREEE (reference sequence). CDR3 length equals 13 residues. The trim removed 4 bases at V and 6 bases at J, leaving 7 bases unmatched. CDR3 bases: TGTGCCAGCAGCCGACTAGCCGGGGGCGAGCAGTACTTC. Encoded protein: CASSRLAGGEQYF.

The chain links TRBV5-1 to TRBJ2-3; 12 positions match TRBD2. V lost 4 bases and J lost 2; bases outside the gene matches: 11. The length of the CDR3 is 18 residues. Germline V gene data show CDR1 as SGHRS and CDR2 as YFSETQ. In DNA form, the CDR3 reads TGCGCCAGCAGCCCCAGCTGGACTAGCGGGATAAACACAGATACGCAGTATTTT. Its translation: CASSPSWTSGINTDTQYF.

The chain has TRBV28 and TRBJ2-5, with 9 bases lining up with TRBD2. With the DNA end fitting TRBJ2-7 better, the J assignment may be wrong. The CDR3 sequence is 16 residues long. Germline CDR1 MDHEN, CDR2 SYDVKM. CDR3 protein: CASSSTMAGGFYEQYF. The DNA of the CDR3 is TGTGCCAGCAGTTCCACCATGGCGGGAGGGTTTTACGAGCAGTACTTC.

A single count supports this clone. The chain couples TRBV18 to TRBJ1-2; 7 positions match TRBD1. Germline assignment: CDR1 KGHSH and CDR2 LQKENI. V lost 2 bases to trimming and J lost 8 bases; unmatched junction nucleotides: 11. This CDR3 is built from 15 residues. The CDR3 DNA sequence: TGTGCCAGCTCACCATCGGGGCAGGGGGACATAGGCTACACCTTC. Protein: CASSPSGQGDIGYTF.

About this clone itself: Other nucleotide sequences from this sample produce the same CDR3. The V gene is TRBV9, the J gene TRBJ2-1; TRBD1 matches 7 bases. The CDR3 has 14 residues. J gave up 8 bases and V 0 bases, and 5 bases lay outside the gene matches. The germline V gene encodes CDR1 SGDLS and CDR2 YYNGEE. CDR3 loop: CASSVGGGSDEQFF. The DNA of the CDR3 is TGTGCCAGCAGCGTAGGAGGGGGCAGCGATGAGCAGTTCTTC. The variable domain in full, with the rest retrieved from reference TRBV9 and TRBJ2-1, is DSGVTQTPKHLITATGQRVTLRCSPRSGDLSVYWYQQSLDQGLQFLIQYYNGEERAKGNILERFSAQQFPDLHSELNLSSLELGDSALYFCASSVGGGSDEQFFGPGTRLTVL.

Concerning this clone itself: A read error may produce the germline difference seen at one junction end. The J gene is TRBJ2-7, the V gene TRBV11-2, with D maybe TRBD2 (5 bases). Germline V gene sequence: CDR1 SGHAT, CDR2 FQNNGV. The CDR3 sequence is 12 residues long. The CDR3: CASSLGPTGIFF. The CDR3 DNA sequence: TGTGCCAGCAGCTTAGGGCCCACCGGGATCTTCTTC.